This entry lists 10 T cell receptor beta chains sequenced from one sample in a study of chemoradiotherapy in HPV16-positive cancers. Libraries were prepared by immunoSEQ multiplex PCR; TCRdb keeps only in-frame clonotypes and omits some of them. This sample carries 5,000 to 6,500 clones, almost 90% of them seen once, and the ten largest clones take 20% to 30%. This specimen was blood, taken from a patient who underwent chemoradiotherapy. The receptors come from a human donor with HPV-associated anogenital cancer.

V is TRBV18 and J is TRBJ1-2, with D unresolved. V was clipped by 2 bases and J by 0 bases, with 4 bases between them. CDR1 and CDR2 (germline): KGHSH, LQKENI. This CDR3 contains 13 residues. CDR3 protein: CASSPRSNYGYTF. CDR3 coding DNA: TGTGCCAGCTCACCAAGGTCTAACTATGGCTACACCTTC.

V is TRBV5-5 and J is TRBJ2-3; the D gene is possibly TRBD2 (6 bases). Germline values: CDR1 SGHKS, CDR2 YYEKEE (reference sequence). V was trimmed by 0 bases and J by 2 bases, leaving 10 bases between them. The CDR3 spans 15 residues. The CDR3, as DNA: TGTGCCAGCAGCTTGGGCGGCGGGATCACAGATACGCAGTATTTT. This sequence encodes CASSLGGGITDTQYF.

V is TRBV5-1 and J is TRBJ2-2; D not resolved. Germline V gives CDR1 SGHRS, CDR2 YFSETQ. The CDR3 is 14 residues long. Trimming shortened V by 1 base and J by 0 bases, and 4 bases separated the two germline ends. For the CDR3, the DNA is TGCGCCAGCAGCTTGACCCCGAACACCGGGGAGCTGTTTTTT. It translates to CASSLTPNTGELFF.

V and J are TRBV7-6 and TRBJ2-7, with a weak D call TRBD1 (6 bases). CDR1 SGHVS and CDR2 FNYEAQ come from the germline V gene. The CDR3 is 13 amino acids. Trimming removed 4 bases from V and 4 bases from J, with 11 bases in between. CDR3 in DNA: TGTGCCAGCAGCTGGGGGCAGGGTTACGAGCAGTACTTC. Translating it yields CASSWGQGYEQYF.

The CDR3 nucleotides read TGTGCCAGCAGCGTAGCCTGGGACAGGGGGTACGAGCAGTACTTC. Residues: CASSVAWDRGYEQYF. The V and J genes are TRBV9 and TRBJ2-7; 11 bases are a match to TRBD1. V was pared by 0 bases and J by 4 bases, with 3 bases of the junction left unmatched. The CDR3 is made up of 15 amino acids. CDR1 and CDR2 (germline): SGDLS, YYNGEE. Drawing the rest from reference TRBV9 and TRBJ2-7, the complete variable domain is DSGVTQTPKHLITATGQRVTLRCSPRSGDLSVYWYQQSLDQGLQFLIQYYNGEERAKGNILERFSAQQFPDLHSELNLSSLELGDSALYFCASSVAWDRGYEQYFGPGTRLTVT.

This clone was counted only a few times. The gene calls are TRBV28 and TRBJ2-2, with 13 bases that match TRBD2. The length of the CDR3 is 16 residues. V dropped 6 bases and J dropped 5; count of bases not matched to a gene: 6. Germline CDR1 is MDHEN and CDR2 is SYDVKM. The CDR3 loop reads CASRTSGRAWTGELFF. The DNA for the CDR3 is TGTGCCAGCAGAACTAGCGGGAGGGCCTGGACCGGGGAGCTGTTTTTT.

The J gene is TRBJ2-5, the V gene TRBV19; D tentatively fits TRBD1 or TRBD2 (6 bases each). V dropped 6 bases and J dropped 2 bases, with 16 bases sitting between them. Germline values: CDR1 LNHDA, CDR2 SQIVND (reference sequence). The CDR3 totals 15 residues. The CDR3 sequence is CASSPGRRGQETQYF. The DNA for the CDR3 is TGTGCCAGTAGCCCGGGGAGGAGGGGGCAAGAGACCCAGTACTTC.

V and J are TRBV5-6 and TRBJ2-7; D unresolved. The germline V gene has CDR1 SGHDT and CDR2 YYEEEE. Trimming cost V 0 bases and J 2 bases, with 9 bases left between them. The CDR3 has 14 amino acids. CDR3 nucleotides: TGTGCCAGCAGCTTGGGCCAGTTACCCTACGAGCAGTACTTC. The encoded protein is CASSLGQLPYEQYF.

The table lists this clone with a few counts. The chain uses TRBV19 and TRBJ1-2; no clear D gene. The CDR3 length is 14 residues. Germline V CDR1 and CDR2: LNHDA, SQIVND (reference sequence). Trimming stripped 5 bases from V and 8 bases from J, with 18 bases between. CDR3 residues: CASSEVAVHQGYTF. CDR3 coding DNA: TGTGCCAGTAGTGAGGTGGCAGTTCACCAAGGCTACACCTTC.

The chain has TRBV7-3 and TRBJ2-5; D is ambiguous. This CDR3 is built from 15 residues. The V and J ends lost 0 bases and 0 bases respectively, with 8 bases between them. The germline CDR1 and CDR2 sequences are SGHTA and FQGTGA. Here the CDR3 reads CASSLTGSNQETQYF. The CDR3 coding sequence is TGTGCCAGCAGCTTAACGGGATCGAACCAAGAGACCCAGTACTTC.